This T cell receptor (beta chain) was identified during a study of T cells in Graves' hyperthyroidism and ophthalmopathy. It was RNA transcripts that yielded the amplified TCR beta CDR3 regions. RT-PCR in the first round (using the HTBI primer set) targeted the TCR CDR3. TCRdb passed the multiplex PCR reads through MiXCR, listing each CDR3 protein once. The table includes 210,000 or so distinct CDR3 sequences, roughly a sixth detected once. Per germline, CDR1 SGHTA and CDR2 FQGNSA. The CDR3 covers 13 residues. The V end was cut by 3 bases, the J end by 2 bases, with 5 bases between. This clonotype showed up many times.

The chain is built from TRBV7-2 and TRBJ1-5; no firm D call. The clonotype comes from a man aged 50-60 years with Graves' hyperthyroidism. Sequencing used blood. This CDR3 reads CASSLTRNQPQHF. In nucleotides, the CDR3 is TGTGCCAGCAGCTTGACCCGCAATCAGCCCCAGCATTTT.